This T cell receptor beta chain was identified during a study of response to subunit inactivated influenza vaccine. CDR3 length: 12 amino acids. With V trimmed by 7 bases and J by 5 bases, 3 bases remained unmatched. CDR1 and CDR2 from the germline V gene are MGHDK and SYGVNS. Study results and limitations: Authors suggested each seasonal flu vaccination may recruit only limited numbers of new T cells.

This clonotype was seen repeatedly, ten times or more. Its antigen is unidentified. TCRdb re-analysed the RT-PCR reads in MiXCR, keeping a single row per CDR3 protein. The sample records approximately 230,000 distinct CDR3 sequences, more than 9% being singletons. Sequences were derived from non-naive T cells sorted from PBMCs, sampled about 14 days before vaccination. The chain recombines TRBV25-1 with TRBJ1-1; 8 bases map to TRBD1. The source of this sequence is a man between 45 and 60 years old who received an inactivated influenza vaccine. The CDR3 DNA sequence: TGTGCCAGCAAAACAGGGGGTACTGAAGCTTTCTTT. Translated, it gives CASKTGGTEAFF.